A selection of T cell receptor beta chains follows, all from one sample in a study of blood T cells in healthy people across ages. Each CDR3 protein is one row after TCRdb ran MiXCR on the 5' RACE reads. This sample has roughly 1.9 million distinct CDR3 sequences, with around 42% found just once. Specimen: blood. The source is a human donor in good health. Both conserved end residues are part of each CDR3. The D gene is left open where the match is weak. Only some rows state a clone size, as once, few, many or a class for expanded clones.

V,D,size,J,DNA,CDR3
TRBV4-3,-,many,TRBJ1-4,TGCGCCAGCAGTCAAACGTTGAGGGCCACTAATGAAAAACTGTTTTTT,CASSQTLRATNEKLFF
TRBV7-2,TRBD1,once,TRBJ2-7,TGTGCCACCAAGGGGACAGGGGGCTACGAGCAGTACTTC,CATKGTGGYEQYF
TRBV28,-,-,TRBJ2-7,TGTGCCAGCAAATTCGATGGGTACTACGAGCAGTACTTC,CASKFDGYYEQYF
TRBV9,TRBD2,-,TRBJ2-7,TGTGCCAGCAGCCCTAGCGGGTCCAACTCCTACGAGCAGTACTTC,CASSPSGSNSYEQYF
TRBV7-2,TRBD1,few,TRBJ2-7,TGTGCCAGCAGCCCCTCCCGAGGGACAGGGCTGTACGAGCAGTACTTC,CASSPSRGTGLYEQYF
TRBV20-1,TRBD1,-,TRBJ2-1,TGCAGTGCCAGAGCTCGGACAGGGAGCTCCTACAATGAGCAGTTCTTC,CSARARTGSSYNEQFF
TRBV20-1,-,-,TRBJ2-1,TGCAGTGCTCTCGGGGGGCGAGATTACAATGAGCAGTTCTTC,CSALGGRDYNEQFF
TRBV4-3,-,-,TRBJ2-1,TGCGCCAGCAGCCATGCTAGAGGGCTGAATGAGCAGTGCTTC,CASSHARGLNEQCF
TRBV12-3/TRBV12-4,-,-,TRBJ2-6,TGTGCCAGCAGTTTACCCCAGGATTCTGGGGCCAACGTCCTGACTTTC,CASSLPQDSGANVLTF
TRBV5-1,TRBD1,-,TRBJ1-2,TGCGCCAGCAGCTTAGCTATTTCCGGGACAGCGTCCGGCTACACCTTC,CASSLAISGTASGYTF
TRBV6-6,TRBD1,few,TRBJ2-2,TGTGCCAGCACTACCGGGACAGGACTTACCGGGGAGCTGTTTTTT,CASTTGTGLTGELFF
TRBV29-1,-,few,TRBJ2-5,TGCAGCGTGAGGGTATCGGAGACCCAGTACTTC,CSVRVSETQYF
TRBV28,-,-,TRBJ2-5,TGTGCCAGCAGTTTATCTGCGGGGGCCATCCAAGAGACCCAGTACTTC,CASSLSAGAIQETQYF
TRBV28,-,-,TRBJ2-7,TGTGCCAGCCTGTTGGAGGGGGGGAACCTCTACGAGCAGTACTTC,CASLLEGGNLYEQYF
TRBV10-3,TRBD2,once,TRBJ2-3,TGTGCCATCAGAGTCCCTAGCGGGGGGACAGATACGCAGTATTTT,CAIRVPSGGTDTQYF
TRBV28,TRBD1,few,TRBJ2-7,TGTGCCAGCAGTCCGGACAGGGAGGACCGGTACGAGCAGTACTTC,CASSPDREDRYEQYF
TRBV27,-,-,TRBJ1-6,TGTGCCAGCAGTTATGATCCTGGGACACCCCTCCACTTT,CASSYDPGTPLHF
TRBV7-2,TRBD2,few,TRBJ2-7,TGTGTCAGCAGCTTCACTAGCGGGGGGGCCGACGAGCAGTACTTC,CVSSFTSGGADEQYF
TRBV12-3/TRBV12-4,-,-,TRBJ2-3,TGTGCCAGCAGGAAGGGAGTGAGCACAGATACGCAGTATTTT,CASRKGVSTDTQYF
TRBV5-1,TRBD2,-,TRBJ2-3,TGCGCCAGCACCCCTGGTAGCGGGGGGTTTAGCACAGATACGCAGTATTTT,CASTPGSGGFSTDTQYF
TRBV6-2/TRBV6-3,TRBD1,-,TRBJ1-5,TGTGCCAGCAGTATAGGACAGGCCGTGCAGCCCCAGCATTTT,CASSIGQAVQPQHF
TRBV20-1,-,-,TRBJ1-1,TGCAGTGCTATGGGCACTGAAGCTTTCTTT,CSAMGTEAFF
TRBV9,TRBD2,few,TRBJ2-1,TGTGCCAGCAGCCCAGGACTAGCGGGGGGGTCCTACAATGAGCAGTTCTTC,CASSPGLAGGSYNEQFF
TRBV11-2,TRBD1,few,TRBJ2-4,TGTGCCAGCAGCTTAGATGGGACAGCCGAAAACATTCAGTACTTC,CASSLDGTAENIQYF
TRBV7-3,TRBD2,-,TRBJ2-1,TGTGCCAGCGGATATCGACTAGCGGATGAGCAGTTCTTC,CASGYRLADEQFF
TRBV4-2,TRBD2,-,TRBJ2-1,TGTGCCAGCAGTTACCACTTGCGAGCGGGGGACTACAATGAGCAGTTCTTC,CASSYHLRAGDYNEQFF
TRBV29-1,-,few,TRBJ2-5,TGCAGCGTTTCAAGGGGGGAGACCCAGTACTTC,CSVSRGETQYF
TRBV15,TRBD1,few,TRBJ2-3,TGTGCCACCAGTAAACAGGGACAGGGGGCTGGAGATACGCAGTATTTT,CATSKQGQGAGDTQYF
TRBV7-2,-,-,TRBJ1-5,TGTGCCAGCAGCTTAGAGGGGACACTGAATCAGCCCCAGCATTTT,CASSLEGTLNQPQHF
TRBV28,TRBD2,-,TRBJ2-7,TGTGCCAGCAGTGAGACTAGCGGGGGAGCGAGCGAGCAGTACTTC,CASSETSGGASEQYF
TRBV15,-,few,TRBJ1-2,TGTGCCACCAGTAGGGGCGAGGACTATGGCTACACCTTC,CATSRGEDYGYTF
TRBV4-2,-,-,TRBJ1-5,TGTGCCAGCAGCCAAGATTCTGACGTTAATGAGCCCCAGCATTTT,CASSQDSDVNEPQHF
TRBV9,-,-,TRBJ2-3,TGTGCCAGCAGCGTAGGATGGAGGGTGCCAGATACGCAGTATTTT,CASSVGWRVPDTQYF
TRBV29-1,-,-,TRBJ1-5,TGCAGCGTTTGGGACAAGGCAGCTCCCCAGCATTTT,CSVWDKAAPQHF
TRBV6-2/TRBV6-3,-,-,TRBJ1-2,TGTGCCAGCAGCTTTGGACCTTCGGCCCACACCTTC,CASSFGPSAHTF
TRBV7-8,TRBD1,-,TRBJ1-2,TGTGCCAGCAGCTCTCGGACAGGGGCTCCTCTCTATGGCTACACCTTC,CASSSRTGAPLYGYTF
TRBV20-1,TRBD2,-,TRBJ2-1,TGCAGTGCTAGATATCTGACTAGCGGGGGAAATGAGCAGTTCTTC,CSARYLTSGGNEQFF
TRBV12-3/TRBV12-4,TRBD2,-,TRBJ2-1,TGTGCCAGCAGTGGACTAGCGGGGGAAGAGACCCAGTTCTTC,CASSGLAGEETQFF
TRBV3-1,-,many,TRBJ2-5,TGTGCCAGCAGCCAAGATCCGGAGACCCAGTACTTC,CASSQDPETQYF
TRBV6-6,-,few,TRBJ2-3,TGTGCCAGCGTACCGAGGCTGGCGGATACGCAGTATTTT,CASVPRLADTQYF
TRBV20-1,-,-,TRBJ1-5,TGCAGTGCTAGACCCAAGGGGGGGATGTATAGCAATCAGCCCCAGCATTTT,CSARPKGGMYSNQPQHF
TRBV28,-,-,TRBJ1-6,TGTGCCAGCGCCACAAGCTCCTATAATTCACCCCTCCACTTT,CASATSSYNSPLHF
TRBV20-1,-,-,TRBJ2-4,TGCAGTGCTAGACGGGACACCAATAATGAGCAGTACTTC,CSARRDTNNEQYF
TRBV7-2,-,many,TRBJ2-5,TGTGCCAGCAGCTTAGGGGGGCAGGGGACGACCCAGTACTTC,CASSLGGQGTTQYF
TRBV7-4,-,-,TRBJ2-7,TGTGCCAGCAGCTGCCCAGATCCCTACGAGCAGTACTTC,CASSCPDPYEQYF
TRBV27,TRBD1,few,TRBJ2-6,TGTGCCAGCAGTTTAGTCGTCCGGGACAGGGGTTACTCTGGGGCCAACGTCCTGACTTTC,CASSLVVRDRGYSGANVLTF
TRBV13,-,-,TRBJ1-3,TGTGCCAGCAGCCCGACACTCGGAAACACCATATATTTT,CASSPTLGNTIYF
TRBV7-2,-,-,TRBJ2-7,TGTGCCAGCAGCTTAGCGGCAGGTCGCTACGAGCAGTACTTC,CASSLAAGRYEQYF